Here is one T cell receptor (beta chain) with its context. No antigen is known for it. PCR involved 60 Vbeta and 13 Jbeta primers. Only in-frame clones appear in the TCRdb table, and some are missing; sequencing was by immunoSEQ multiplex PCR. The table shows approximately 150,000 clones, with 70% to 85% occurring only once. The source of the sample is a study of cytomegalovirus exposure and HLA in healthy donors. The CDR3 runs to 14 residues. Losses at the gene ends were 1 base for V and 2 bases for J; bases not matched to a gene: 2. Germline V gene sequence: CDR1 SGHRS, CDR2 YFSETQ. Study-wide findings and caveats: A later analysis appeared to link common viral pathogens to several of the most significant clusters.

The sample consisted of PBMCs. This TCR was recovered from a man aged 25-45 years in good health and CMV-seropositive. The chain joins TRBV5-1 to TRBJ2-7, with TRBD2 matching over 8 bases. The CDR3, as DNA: TGCGCCAGCAGCTTGAAGCGGGGGCCCTACGAGCAGTACTTC. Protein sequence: CASSLKRGPYEQYF.